This passage covers 14 T cell receptor beta chains from one sample sequenced in a study of blood T cell repertoires in COVID-19. The repertoire was sequenced with immunoSEQ multiplex PCR; TCRdb's copy has only in-frame clones and lacks some. The sample has about 280,000 clones, approximately 80% seen once. The specimen sequenced was PBMCs or T cells enriched from blood (not recorded which). The receptors shown here come from a man aged 35-49 years who had been exposed to COVID-19.

The gene calls are TRBV5-4 and TRBJ2-5, with 9 bases matching TRBD2. This CDR3 is built from 15 residues. Per the germline V gene, CDR1 is SGHNT and CDR2 is YYREEE (reference sequence). The trim removed 0 bases at V and 4 bases at J, leaving 4 bases unmatched. The CDR3 region is CASSLVSGSLETQYF. The CDR3 coding sequence is TGTGCCAGCAGCTTGGTTAGCGGGAGCTTAGAGACCCAGTACTTC.

This chain connects TRBV5-4 to TRBJ1-2; a weak D match, TRBD1 (6 bases). CDR1 and CDR2 (germline): SGHNT, YYREEE (reference sequence). V was trimmed by 2 bases and J by 8 bases, leaving 19 bases between them. The CDR3 contains 15 residues. The CDR3 DNA follows: TGTGCCAGCAGCTTAACCTACGCTGGACAGTTAGGCTACACCTTC. Protein sequence: CASSLTYAGQLGYTF.

The rearrangement links TRBV5-1 to TRBJ2-7, with TRBD2 matching over 10 bases. Per the germline V gene, CDR1 is SGHRS and CDR2 is YFSETQ. Losses at the gene ends were 6 bases for V and 5 bases for J; bases not matched to a gene: 14. The CDR3 is 16 amino acids. The CDR3 loop reads CASTQGSVLAGDEQYF. The DNA for the CDR3 is TGCGCCAGCACCCAGGGGAGTGTTCTAGCGGGAGACGAGCAGTACTTC.

The chain employs TRBV5-1 and TRBJ2-5, with D maybe TRBD1 (5 bases). Germline V lookup: CDR1 SGHRS, CDR2 YFSETQ. Trimming shortened V by 4 bases and J by 5 bases, and 12 bases separated the two germline ends. The CDR3 consists of 13 residues. In DNA form, the CDR3 reads TGCGCCAGCAGCACCATTCCAGGGGAGACCCAGTACTTC. It encodes CASSTIPGETQYF.

The chain is built from TRBV7-9 and TRBJ1-2; TRBD1 is a possible D gene (5 bases). This CDR3 is built from 15 residues. Germline V gene data show CDR1 as SEHNR and CDR2 as FQNEAQ (reference sequence). V was clipped by 1 base and J by 2 bases, with 11 bases between them. The CDR3 sequence is CASSLEAGSNYGYTF. DNA for the CDR3: TGTGCCAGCAGCTTAGAAGCAGGGTCCAACTATGGCTACACCTTC.

In this sample, this clone turned up many times. The same CDR3 also results from other DNA sequences found in this sample. This chain uses TRBV11-2 with TRBJ1-2; 11 bases map to TRBD1. The V and J ends lost 5 bases and 7 bases, in that order; junction bases with no gene match: 3. CDR1 is SGHAT, CDR2 FQNNGV, per germline. CDR3 length equals 13 residues. The CDR3 spells CASSPGTGGGYTF. In DNA form, the CDR3 reads TGTGCCAGCAGCCCGGGGACAGGGGGTGGCTACACCTTC.

The genes are TRBV4-1 and TRBJ2-3; 8 nucleotides align to TRBD2. CDR3 length: 15 residues. Trimming cost V 1 base and J 1 base; bases outside gene matches: 1. Germline V lookup: CDR1 MGHRA, CDR2 YSYEKL. The CDR3 here is CASSQAGGGTDTQYF. CDR3 DNA: TGCGCCAGCAGCCAAGCGGGAGGGGGCACAGATACGCAGTATTTT.

This clone was picked up one time. This chain links TRBV7-9 with TRBJ2-3, with TRBD2 matching 8 bases. After removal of 1 base from V and 3 bases from J, the junction contained 9 bases not matched to a gene. CDR1 SEHNR and CDR2 FQNEAQ come from the germline V gene (reference sequence). CDR3 length: 17 amino acids. The CDR3 protein is CASSLGRTSRSTDTQYF. Here the CDR3 DNA reads TGTGCCAGCAGCTTAGGACGGACTAGCAGATCAACAGATACGCAGTATTTT. Together with reference TRBV7-9 and TRBJ2-3, the CDR3 gives the full variable domain: DTGVSQNPRHKITKRGQNVTFRCDPISEHNRLYWYRQTLGQGPEFLTYFQNEAQLEKSRLLSDRFSAERPKGSFSTLEIQRTEQGDSAMYLCASSLGRTSRSTDTQYFGPGTRLTVL.

The chain carries TRBV9 and TRBJ2-3; 9 nucleotides agree with TRBD2. In germline, CDR1 is SGDLS, CDR2 YYNGEE. The CDR3 runs to 16 residues. V lost 0 bases, J lost 9 bases, and 11 bases stayed unmatched. The CDR3 sequence: CASSVDVGAGGGTQYF. The CDR3 DNA reads as TGTGCCAGCAGCGTAGATGTTGGAGCGGGAGGAGGGACGCAGTATTTT. The full variable domain, in which reference TRBV9 and TRBJ2-3 provide the parts outside the CDR3, is DSGVTQTPKHLITATGQRVTLRCSPRSGDLSVYWYQQSLDQGLQFLIQYYNGEERAKGNILERFSAQQFPDLHSELNLSSLELGDSALYFCASSVDVGAGGGTQYFGPGTRLTVL.

In nucleotides, the CDR3 is TGTGCCACTTCGGGGTCTAAGAACACCGGGGAGCTGTTTTTT. Translated: CATSGSKNTGELFF. This sequence joins TRBV5-4 and TRBJ2-2, with D possibly being TRBD2 (5 bases). The CDR3 has 14 residues. Per the germline V gene, CDR1 is SGHNT and CDR2 is YYREEE (reference sequence). V lost 9 bases to trimming and J lost 1 base, with 13 bases between them.

The chain combines TRBV13 with TRBJ1-2; D may be TRBD1 (5 bases). Germline-derived CDR1 and CDR2 are PRHDT and FYEKMQ (reference sequence). The length of the CDR3 is 13 residues. Trimming shortened V by 6 bases and J by 4 bases, and 12 bases separated the two germline ends. The DNA for the CDR3 is TGTGCCAGCAGGGGAGGGGAAGTCTATGGCTACACCTTC. Its protein product is CASRGGEVYGYTF. The full variable domain, with the rest looked up from reference TRBV13 and TRBJ1-2, is AAGVIQSPRHLIKEKRETATLKCYPIPRHDTVYWYQQGPGQDPQFLISFYEKMQSDKGSIPDRFSAQQFSDYHSELNMSSLELGDSALYFCASRGGEVYGYTFGSGTRLTVV.

The chain links TRBV10-1 to TRBJ2-7; 8 bases match TRBD2. Trimming removed 3 bases from V and 2 bases from J; junction bases left unmatched: 3. The CDR3 is 14 amino acids. The germline V gene encodes CDR1 WNHNN and CDR2 SYGVQD (reference sequence). The CDR3 spells CASSDGTSTYEQYF. For the CDR3, the DNA is TGCGCCAGCAGTGACGGGACTAGTACCTACGAGCAGTACTTC.

The gene calls are TRBV18 and TRBJ1-1; D might be TRBD1 (5 bases). Trimming removed 3 bases from V and 0 bases from J, with 8 bases in between. The CDR3 length is 14 residues. From germline, CDR1 is KGHSH and CDR2 LQKENI. In DNA form, the CDR3 reads TGTGCCAGCTCACCCTCAGGGCTGAACACTGAAGCTTTCTTT. Protein product: CASSPSGLNTEAFF.

A single count supports this clone. The CDR3 spells CASSARQGAGIYGYTF. CDR3 bases: TGTGCCAGCAGCGCGAGACAGGGGGCAGGTATTTATGGCTACACCTTC. The chain couples TRBV13 to TRBJ1-2, with TRBD1 identical over 10 bases. The CDR3 contains 16 residues. Germline V gives CDR1 PRHDT, CDR2 FYEKMQ (reference sequence). Trimming at V came to 5 bases and at J to 5 bases, leaving 11 bases not matched to a gene.